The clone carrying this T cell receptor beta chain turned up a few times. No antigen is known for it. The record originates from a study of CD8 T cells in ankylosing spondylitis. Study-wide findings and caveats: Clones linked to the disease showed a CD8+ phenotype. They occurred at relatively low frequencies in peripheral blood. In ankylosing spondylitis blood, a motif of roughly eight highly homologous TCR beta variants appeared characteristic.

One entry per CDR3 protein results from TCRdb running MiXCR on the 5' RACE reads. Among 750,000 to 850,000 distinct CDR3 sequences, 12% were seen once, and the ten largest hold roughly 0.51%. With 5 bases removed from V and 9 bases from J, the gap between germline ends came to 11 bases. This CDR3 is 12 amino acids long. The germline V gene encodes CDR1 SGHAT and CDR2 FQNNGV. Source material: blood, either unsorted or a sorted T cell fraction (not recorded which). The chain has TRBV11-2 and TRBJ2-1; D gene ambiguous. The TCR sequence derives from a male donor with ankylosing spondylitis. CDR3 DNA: TGTGCCAGCAGCCAAGTAGGAGTTGAGCAGTTCTTC. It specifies CASSQVGVEQFF.